This T cell receptor (beta chain) was recorded in a study of T cells in Graves' hyperthyroidism and ophthalmopathy. At the level of the study: At initial diagnosis, before any treatment had begun, peripheral blood was obtained.

V shed 10 bases and J shed 1 base, with 5 bases lying between them. The V gene's germline CDR1 is SNHLY and CDR2 FYNNEI. The CDR3 totals 12 residues. The CDR3 regions of TCR beta were amplified from RNA transcripts. The HTBI set primed first-round TCR CDR3 RT-PCR. MiXCR, run by TCRdb on the multiplex PCR reads, gives a single entry per CDR3 protein. The data contain about 840,000 distinct CDR3 sequences, roughly 40% of them singletons. This clonotype was seen repeatedly, ten times or more. Its antigen is as yet unknown. Study results and caveats: For ophthalmopathy, model prediction preceded onset by a median about 6.4 months. Most expanded thyroid clonotypes above 0.001 also appeared in blood.

The study based diagnoses on clinical symptoms, serum thyroxine and TRAb, thyroid ultrasound and orbital computed tomography. Sequencing input: blood. The V gene is TRBV2, the J gene TRBJ2-6; D is unresolved. This receptor was obtained from a man between 18 and 29 years old with Graves' hyperthyroidism. This chain's CDR3 is CAIWSGANVLTF. The CDR3 region has the DNA TGTGCCATTTGGTCTGGGGCCAACGTCCTGACTTTC. The variable domain in full, with the rest retrieved from reference TRBV2 and TRBJ2-6, is EPEVTQTPSHQVTQMGQEVILRCVPISNHLYFYWYRQILGQKVEFLVSFYNNEISEKSEIFDDQFSVERPDGSNFTLKIRSTKLEDSAMYFCAIWSGANVLTFGAGSRLTVL.